This TCR beta chain derives from a study of control samples from healthy donors and cancer patients. Produced via immunoSEQ multiplex PCR; TCRdb's table is partial and in-frame only. The sample includes tens of thousands of clones, over 75% of them seen just once. Between the trimmed V and J ends, which lost 4 bases and 7 bases, there was a span of 11 bases. The germline V gene has CDR1 SGHDT and CDR2 YYEEEE. The CDR3 totals 12 residues. Sequencing used blood. The gene calls are TRBV5-6 and TRBJ1-1, with D maybe TRBD1 (6 bases). This sequence originates from a woman between 50 and 59 years old in good health. CDR3 sequence (DNA): TGTGCCAGCAGCCACACAGGGAATGAAGCTTTCTTT. Translating gives CASSHTGNEAFF.